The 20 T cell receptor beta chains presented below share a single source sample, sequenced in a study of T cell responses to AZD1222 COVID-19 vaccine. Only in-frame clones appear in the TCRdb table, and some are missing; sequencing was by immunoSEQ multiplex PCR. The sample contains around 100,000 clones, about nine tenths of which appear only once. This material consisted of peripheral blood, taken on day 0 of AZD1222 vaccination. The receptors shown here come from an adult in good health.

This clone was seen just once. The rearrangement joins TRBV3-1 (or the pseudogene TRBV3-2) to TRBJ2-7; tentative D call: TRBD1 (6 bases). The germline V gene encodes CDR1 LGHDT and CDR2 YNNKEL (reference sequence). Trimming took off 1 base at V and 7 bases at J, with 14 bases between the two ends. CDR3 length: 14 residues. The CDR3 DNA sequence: TGTGCCAGCAGCCAAGCGGCCACAGGGATTGAGCAGTACTTC. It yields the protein CASSQAATGIEQYF.

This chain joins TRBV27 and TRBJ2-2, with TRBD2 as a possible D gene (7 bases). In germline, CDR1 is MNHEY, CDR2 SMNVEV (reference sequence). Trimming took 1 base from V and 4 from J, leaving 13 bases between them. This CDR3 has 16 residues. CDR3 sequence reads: CASSLYRGAVTGELFF. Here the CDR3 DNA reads TGTGCCAGCAGTTTATATCGGGGGGCAGTCACCGGGGAGCTGTTTTTT.

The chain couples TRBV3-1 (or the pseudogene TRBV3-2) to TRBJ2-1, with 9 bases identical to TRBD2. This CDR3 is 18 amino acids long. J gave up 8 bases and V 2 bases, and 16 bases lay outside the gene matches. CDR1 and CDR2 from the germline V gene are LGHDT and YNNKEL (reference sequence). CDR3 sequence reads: CASSQTGGSGSSRDEQFF. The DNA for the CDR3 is TGTGCCAGCAGCCAAACCGGGGGTAGCGGGAGCAGTAGGGATGAGCAGTTCTTC.

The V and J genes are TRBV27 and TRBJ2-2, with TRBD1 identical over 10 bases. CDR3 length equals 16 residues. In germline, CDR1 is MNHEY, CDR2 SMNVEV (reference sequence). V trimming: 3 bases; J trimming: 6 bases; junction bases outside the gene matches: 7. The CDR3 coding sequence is TGTGCCAGCAGTTTCCTACGAGGGACAGGGGCCGGGGAGCTGTTTTTT. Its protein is CASSFLRGTGAGELFF.

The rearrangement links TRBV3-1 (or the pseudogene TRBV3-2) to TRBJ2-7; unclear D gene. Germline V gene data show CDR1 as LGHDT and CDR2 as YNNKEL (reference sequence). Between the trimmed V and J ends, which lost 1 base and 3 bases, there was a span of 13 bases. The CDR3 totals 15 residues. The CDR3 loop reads CASSQGRPTIYEQYF. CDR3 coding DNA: TGTGCCAGCAGCCAAGGGCGGCCCACCATCTACGAGCAGTACTTC.

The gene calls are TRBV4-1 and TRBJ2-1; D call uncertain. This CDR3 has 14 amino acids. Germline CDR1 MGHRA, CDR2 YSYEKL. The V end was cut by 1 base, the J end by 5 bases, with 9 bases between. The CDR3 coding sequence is TGCGCCAGCAGCCAAGCGGCAGACCACAATGAGCAGTTCTTC. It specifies CASSQAADHNEQFF.

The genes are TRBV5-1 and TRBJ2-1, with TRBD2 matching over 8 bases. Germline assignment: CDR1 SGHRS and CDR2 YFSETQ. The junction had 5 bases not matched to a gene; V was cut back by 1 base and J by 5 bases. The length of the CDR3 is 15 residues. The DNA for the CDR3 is TGCGCCAGCAGCTTGCTCGAGCGGGGGAACAATGAGCAGTTCTTC. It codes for CASSLLERGNNEQFF.

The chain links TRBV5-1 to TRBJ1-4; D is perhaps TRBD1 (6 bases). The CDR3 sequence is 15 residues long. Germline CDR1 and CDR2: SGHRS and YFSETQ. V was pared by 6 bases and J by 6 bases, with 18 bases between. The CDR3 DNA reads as TGCGCCAGCAAGGGGGGGGCGACCACTTATGAAAAACTGTTTTTT. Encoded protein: CASKGGATTYEKLFF.

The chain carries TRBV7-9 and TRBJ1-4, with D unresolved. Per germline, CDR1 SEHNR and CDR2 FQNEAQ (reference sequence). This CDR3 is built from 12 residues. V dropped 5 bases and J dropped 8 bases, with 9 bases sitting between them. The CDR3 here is CASSLRGEKLFF. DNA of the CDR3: TGTGCCAGCAGCCTCCGAGGCGAAAAACTGTTTTTT.

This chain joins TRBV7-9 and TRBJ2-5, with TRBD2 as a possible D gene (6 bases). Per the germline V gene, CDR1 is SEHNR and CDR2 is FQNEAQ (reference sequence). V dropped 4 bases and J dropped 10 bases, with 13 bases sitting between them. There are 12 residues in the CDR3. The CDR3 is CASSSSTGDQYF. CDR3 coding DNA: TGTGCCAGCAGCTCCTCCACGGGGGACCAGTACTTC.

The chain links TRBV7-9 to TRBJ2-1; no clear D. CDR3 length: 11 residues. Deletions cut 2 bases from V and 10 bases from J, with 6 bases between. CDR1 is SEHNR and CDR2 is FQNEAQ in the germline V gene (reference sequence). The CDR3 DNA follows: TGTGCCAGCAGCTTAAATAGAGAGCAGTTCTTC. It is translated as CASSLNREQFF.

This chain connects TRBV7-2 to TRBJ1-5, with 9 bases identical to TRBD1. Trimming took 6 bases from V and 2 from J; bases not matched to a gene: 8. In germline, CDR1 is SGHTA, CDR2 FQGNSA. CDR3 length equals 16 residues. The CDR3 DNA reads TGTGCCAGCAGTAGGGGGACAGGGACGGGCAATCAGCCCCAGCATTTT. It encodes CASSRGTGTGNQPQHF. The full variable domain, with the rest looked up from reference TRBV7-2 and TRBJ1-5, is GAGVSQSPSNKVTEKGKDVELRCDPISGHTALYWYRQSLGQGLEFLIYFQGNSAPDKSGLPSDRFSAERTGGSVSTLTIQRTQQEDSAVYLCASSRGTGTGNQPQHFGDGTRLSIL.

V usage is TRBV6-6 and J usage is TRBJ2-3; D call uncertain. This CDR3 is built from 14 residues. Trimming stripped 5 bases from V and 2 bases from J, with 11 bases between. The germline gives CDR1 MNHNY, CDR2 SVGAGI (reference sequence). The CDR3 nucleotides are TGTGCCAGCAGTAGTGGGCCCTACACAGATACGCAGTATTTT. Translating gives CASSSGPYTDTQYF.

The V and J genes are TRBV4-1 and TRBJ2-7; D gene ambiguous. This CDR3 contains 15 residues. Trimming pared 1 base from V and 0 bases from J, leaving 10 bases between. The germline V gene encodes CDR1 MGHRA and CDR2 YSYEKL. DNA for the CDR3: TGCGCCAGCAGCCAAGCCAAGCCGGGCTCCTACGAGCAGTACTTC. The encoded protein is CASSQAKPGSYEQYF.

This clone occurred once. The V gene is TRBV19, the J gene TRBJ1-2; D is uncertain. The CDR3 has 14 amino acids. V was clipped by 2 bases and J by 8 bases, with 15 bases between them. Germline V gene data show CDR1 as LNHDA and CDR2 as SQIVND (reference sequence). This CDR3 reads CASSIPTLSDGYTF. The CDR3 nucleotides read TGTGCCAGTAGTATACCCACCCTCTCTGACGGCTACACCTTC. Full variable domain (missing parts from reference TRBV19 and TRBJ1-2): DGGITQSPKYLFRKEGQNVTLSCEQNLNHDAMYWYRQDPGQGLRLIYYSQIVNDFQKGDIAEGYSVSREKKESFPLTVTSAQKNPTAFYLCASSIPTLSDGYTFGSGTRLTVV.

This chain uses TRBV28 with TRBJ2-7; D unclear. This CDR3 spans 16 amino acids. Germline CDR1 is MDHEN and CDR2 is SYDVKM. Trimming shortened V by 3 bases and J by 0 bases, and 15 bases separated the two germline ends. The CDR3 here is CASSLIPGSSSYEQYF. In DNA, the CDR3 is TGTGCCAGCAGTTTGATCCCCGGGTCTAGCTCCTACGAGCAGTACTTC.

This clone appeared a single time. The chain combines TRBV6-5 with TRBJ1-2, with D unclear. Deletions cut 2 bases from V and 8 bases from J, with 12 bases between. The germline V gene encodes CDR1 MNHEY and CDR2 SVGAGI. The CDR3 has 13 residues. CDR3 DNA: TGTGCCAGCAGTTACGACCCAGGATTCGGCTACACCTTC. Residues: CASSYDPGFGYTF.

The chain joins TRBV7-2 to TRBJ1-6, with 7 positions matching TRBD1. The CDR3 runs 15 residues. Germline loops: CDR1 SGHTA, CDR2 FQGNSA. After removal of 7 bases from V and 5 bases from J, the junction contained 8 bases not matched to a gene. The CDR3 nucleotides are TGTGCCAGCAAGGGTACCCAGGGGGATAATTCACCCCTCCACTTT. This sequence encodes CASKGTQGDNSPLHF.

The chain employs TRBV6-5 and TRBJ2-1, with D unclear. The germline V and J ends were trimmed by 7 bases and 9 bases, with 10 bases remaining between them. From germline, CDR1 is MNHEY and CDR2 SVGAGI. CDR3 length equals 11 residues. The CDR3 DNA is TGTGCCAGCACTCGTACTCGTGAGCAGTTCTTC. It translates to CASTRTREQFF.

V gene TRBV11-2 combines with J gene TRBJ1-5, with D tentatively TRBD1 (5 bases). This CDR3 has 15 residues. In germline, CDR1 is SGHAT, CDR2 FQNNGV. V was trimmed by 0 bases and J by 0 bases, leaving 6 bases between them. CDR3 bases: TGTGCCAGCAGCTTAGACCAGGGTAGCAATCAGCCCCAGCATTTT. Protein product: CASSLDQGSNQPQHF. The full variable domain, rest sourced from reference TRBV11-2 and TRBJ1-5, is EAGVAQSPRYKIIEKRQSVAFWCNPISGHATLYWYQQILGQGPKLLIQFQNNGVVDDSQLPKDRFSAERLKGVDSTLKIQPAKLEDSAVYLCASSLDQGSNQPQHFGDGTRLSIL.